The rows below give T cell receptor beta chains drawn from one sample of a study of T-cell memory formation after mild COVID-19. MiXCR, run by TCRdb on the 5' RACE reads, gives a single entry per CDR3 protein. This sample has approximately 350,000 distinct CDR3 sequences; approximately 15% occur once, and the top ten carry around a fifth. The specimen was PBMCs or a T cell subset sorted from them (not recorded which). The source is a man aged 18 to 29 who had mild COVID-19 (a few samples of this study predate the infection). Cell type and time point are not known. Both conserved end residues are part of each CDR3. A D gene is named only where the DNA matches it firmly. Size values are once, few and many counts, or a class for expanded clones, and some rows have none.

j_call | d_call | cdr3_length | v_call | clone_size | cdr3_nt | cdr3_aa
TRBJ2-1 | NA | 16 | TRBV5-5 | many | TGTGCCAGCAGCCACCACGGTCTCGGGTATTACAATGAGCAGTTCTTC | CASSHHGLGYYNEQFF
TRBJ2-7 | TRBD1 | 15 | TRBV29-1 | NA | TGCAGCGTTGAAGACCCGGACAGGGGTTCCTACGAGCAGTACTTC | CSVEDPDRGSYEQYF
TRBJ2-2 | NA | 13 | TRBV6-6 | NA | TGTGCCGCTTGGGACCTCCCCGGCGGGGAGCTGTTTTTT | CAAWDLPGGELFF
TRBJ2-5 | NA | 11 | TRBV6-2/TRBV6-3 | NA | TGTGCCAGCAGTTCGCACGAGACCCAGTACTTC | CASSSHETQYF
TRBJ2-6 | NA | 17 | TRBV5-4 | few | TGTGCCAGCAGCTTGGGGAGAGAGAAGTCTGGGGCCAACGTCCTGACTTTC | CASSLGREKSGANVLTF
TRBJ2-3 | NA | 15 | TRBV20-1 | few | TGCAGTGCTAGCGTCCTTGGCCAGGGCACAGATACGCAGTATTTT | CSASVLGQGTDTQYF
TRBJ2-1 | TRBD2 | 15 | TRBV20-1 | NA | TGCAGTGCTAGACTAGCGGGGGGGCCCTACAATGAGCAGTTCTTC | CSARLAGGPYNEQFF
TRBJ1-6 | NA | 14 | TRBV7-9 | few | TGTGCCAGCAGCTCCACCGGGTGGGATTCACCCCTCCACTTT | CASSSTGWDSPLHF
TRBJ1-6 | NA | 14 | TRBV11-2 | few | TGTGCCAGCAGCTTAATAGATTACAATTCACCCCTCCACTTT | CASSLIDYNSPLHF
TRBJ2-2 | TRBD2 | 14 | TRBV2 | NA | TGTGCCAGCAGTGGTGGCGGGGGAACCGGGGAGCTGTTTTTT | CASSGGGGTGELFF
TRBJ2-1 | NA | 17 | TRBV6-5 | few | TGTGCCAGCAGTTACTCGATAGGCATGAGGTCCTACAATGAGCAGTTCTTC | CASSYSIGMRSYNEQFF
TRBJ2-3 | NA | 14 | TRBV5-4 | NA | TGTGCCAGCAGCCGACAGATTAGCACAGATACGCAGTATTTT | CASSRQISTDTQYF
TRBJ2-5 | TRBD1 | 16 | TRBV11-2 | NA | TGTGCCAGCAGCCCCCTTTTAACAGGGGGCAAAGAGACCCAGTACTTC | CASSPLLTGGKETQYF
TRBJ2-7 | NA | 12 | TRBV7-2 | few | TGTGCCAGCAGCCTGAATTGGGGGGAGCAGTACTTC | CASSLNWGEQYF
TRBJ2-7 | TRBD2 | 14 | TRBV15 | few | TGTGCCACCAGCAGGGGAGGGGACTCCTACGAGCAGTACTTC | CATSRGGDSYEQYF
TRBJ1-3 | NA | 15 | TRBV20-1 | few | TGCAGTGCGCCGCTTAGGGGGATTTCTGGAAACACCATATATTTT | CSAPLRGISGNTIYF
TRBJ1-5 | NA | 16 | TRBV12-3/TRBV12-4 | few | TGTGCCAGCAGTTCGACCCCCGGGGGCGGCAATCAGCCCCAGCATTTT | CASSSTPGGGNQPQHF
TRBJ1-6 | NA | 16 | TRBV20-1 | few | TGCAGTGCTAGTCAGTCCCAGAGCTCCTATAATTCACCCCTCCACTTT | CSASQSQSSYNSPLHF